Listed below are T cell receptor beta chains from one sample, sequenced in a study of beta chain features in type 1 diabetes. This table comes from immunoSEQ multiplex PCR, and its TCRdb copy is limited to in-frame clones, with some not included. The sample lists 200,000 to 250,000 clones, 25% to 30% seen once, with roughly 4.1% in the top ten. Input material: central memory CD4+ T cells from blood. Receptor source: a man aged 30 to 45 in good health. The CDR3 runs from the conserved cysteine through the conserved F or W. The order of the fields is J gene, clone size, V gene, D gene, CDR3 protein, CDR3 DNA. The D gene is left open where the match is weak. Part of the rows lack a size; the others show once, few, many or a class for expanded clones.

j_gene: TRBJ2-1; abundance: .; v_gene: TRBV7-9; d_gene: TRBD2; CDR3aa: CASSLDPSGSYYNEQFF; CDR3nt: TGTGCCAGCAGCTTGGACCCTAGCGGGTCCTACTACAATGAGCAGTTCTTC
j_gene: TRBJ1-5; abundance: few; v_gene: TRBV14; d_gene: .; CDR3aa: CASSQTEAEPQHF; CDR3nt: TGTGCCAGCAGCCAGACGGAGGCTGAACCCCAGCATTTT
j_gene: TRBJ2-5; abundance: .; v_gene: TRBV11-2; d_gene: .; CDR3aa: CASSLRREETQYF; CDR3nt: TGTGCCAGCAGCTTACGGAGGGAAGAGACCCAGTACTTC
j_gene: TRBJ1-6; abundance: few; v_gene: TRBV30; d_gene: .; CDR3aa: CAWSDHSSEFHF; CDR3nt: TGTGCCTGGAGTGACCATTCCTCAGAGTTCCACTTT
j_gene: TRBJ1-4; abundance: few; v_gene: TRBV2; d_gene: .; CDR3aa: CASSAQLTSGEKLFF; CDR3nt: TGTGCCAGCAGTGCACAGCTTACTTCCGGTGAAAAACTGTTTTTT
j_gene: TRBJ1-5; abundance: medium-sized; v_gene: TRBV5-6; d_gene: .; CDR3aa: CASSFRDFGPNQPQHF; CDR3nt: TGTGCCAGCAGCTTCAGGGACTTTGGGCCGAATCAGCCCCAGCATTTT
j_gene: TRBJ2-7; abundance: .; v_gene: TRBV6-5; d_gene: TRBD1; CDR3aa: CASSYSSQGVYEQYF; CDR3nt: TGTGCCAGCAGTTACTCGAGCCAGGGGGTCTACGAGCAGTACTTC
j_gene: TRBJ1-2; abundance: .; v_gene: TRBV30; d_gene: .; CDR3aa: CAWSVQGAIWGYTF; CDR3nt: TGTGCCTGGAGTGTACAGGGAGCTATCTGGGGCTACACCTTC
j_gene: TRBJ1-5; abundance: many; v_gene: TRBV10-3; d_gene: TRBD1; CDR3aa: CAISTEGASNQPQHF; CDR3nt: TGTGCCATCAGTACCGAGGGGGCTAGCAATCAGCCCCAGCATTTT
j_gene: TRBJ2-7; abundance: few; v_gene: TRBV5-1; d_gene: TRBD1; CDR3aa: CASSLAGTGLNEQYF; CDR3nt: TGCGCCAGCAGCTTGGCCGGGACAGGGTTAAACGAGCAGTACTTC
j_gene: TRBJ2-2; abundance: few; v_gene: TRBV7-2; d_gene: .; CDR3aa: CASSLVVGELFF; CDR3nt: TGTGCCAGCAGCTTAGTGGTGGGGGAGCTGTTTTTT
j_gene: TRBJ2-7; abundance: .; v_gene: TRBV18; d_gene: .; CDR3aa: CASSPTRAGGIHEQYF; CDR3nt: TGTGCCAGCTCCCCGACTAGGGCAGGGGGAATCCACGAGCAGTACTTC
j_gene: TRBJ2-7; abundance: .; v_gene: TRBV6-1; d_gene: .; CDR3aa: CASSLGPGREQYF; CDR3nt: TGTGCCAGCAGTTTGGGACCTGGACGGGAGCAGTACTTC
j_gene: TRBJ2-7; abundance: few; v_gene: TRBV6-1; d_gene: TRBD1; CDR3aa: CAGGQGAYEQYF; CDR3nt: TGTGCCGGGGGACAGGGAGCCTACGAGCAGTACTTC
j_gene: TRBJ2-1; abundance: few; v_gene: TRBV14; d_gene: .; CDR3aa: CASSQVEGMYNEQFF; CDR3nt: TGTGCCAGCAGCCAAGTTGAGGGGATGTACAATGAGCAGTTCTTC
j_gene: TRBJ2-7; abundance: many; v_gene: TRBV4-1; d_gene: TRBD2; CDR3aa: CASSQPTSGNPYEQYF; CDR3nt: TGCGCCAGCAGCCAACCAACTAGCGGCAACCCCTACGAGCAGTACTTC
j_gene: TRBJ2-5; abundance: .; v_gene: TRBV2; d_gene: .; CDR3aa: CASSEVRGPQETQYF; CDR3nt: TGTGCCAGCAGTGAAGTGCGGGGACCGCAAGAGACCCAGTACTTC
j_gene: TRBJ2-1; abundance: .; v_gene: TRBV2; d_gene: .; CDR3aa: CASGRTPNEQFF; CDR3nt: TGTGCCAGCGGAAGAACCCCCAATGAGCAGTTCTTC
j_gene: TRBJ2-5; abundance: .; v_gene: TRBV10-1; d_gene: TRBD2; CDR3aa: CASSESSAGGPLETQYF; CDR3nt: TGCGCCAGCAGTGAGTCGTCAGCGGGAGGGCCCCTGGAGACCCAGTACTTC
j_gene: TRBJ1-5; abundance: few; v_gene: TRBV11-2; d_gene: .; CDR3aa: CASSMTLDQPQHF; CDR3nt: TGTGCCAGCAGCATGACACTTGATCAGCCCCAGCATTTT
j_gene: TRBJ2-1; abundance: few; v_gene: TRBV19; d_gene: TRBD2; CDR3aa: CASSIIPLAGANEQFF; CDR3nt: TGTGCCAGTAGTATAATCCCCCTAGCGGGAGCCAATGAGCAGTTCTTC
j_gene: TRBJ1-1; abundance: few; v_gene: TRBV29-1; d_gene: .; CDR3aa: CSAQMNTEAFF; CDR3nt: TGCAGCGCTCAAATGAACACTGAAGCTTTCTTT
j_gene: TRBJ2-3; abundance: few; v_gene: TRBV7-6; d_gene: .; CDR3aa: CASSLDGASDTQYF; CDR3nt: TGTGCCAGCAGCTTAGACGGGGCTTCAGATACGCAGTATTTT
j_gene: TRBJ1-1; abundance: .; v_gene: TRBV6-1; d_gene: TRBD1; CDR3aa: CASRRGRENTEAFF; CDR3nt: TGTGCCAGCAGAAGGGGGCGAGAGAACACTGAAGCTTTCTTT
j_gene: TRBJ2-1; abundance: few; v_gene: TRBV5-1; d_gene: TRBD2; CDR3aa: CASSSGEGMSYNEQFF; CDR3nt: TGCGCCAGCAGCTCCGGGGAGGGGATGTCCTACAATGAGCAGTTCTTC
j_gene: TRBJ2-1; abundance: few; v_gene: TRBV7-2; d_gene: .; CDR3aa: CASSQRTGYNEQFF; CDR3nt: TGTGCCAGCAGCCAGAGGACCGGATACAATGAGCAGTTCTTC
j_gene: TRBJ2-5; abundance: .; v_gene: TRBV18; d_gene: TRBD1; CDR3aa: CASSPLPGQGVQTQYF; CDR3nt: TGTGCCAGCTCACCTCTCCCGGGACAGGGCGTCCAGACCCAGTACTTC
j_gene: TRBJ2-1; abundance: .; v_gene: TRBV9; d_gene: TRBD2; CDR3aa: CASRRLAAAVGEQFF; CDR3nt: TGTGCCAGCAGAAGACTAGCGGCAGCGGTCGGGGAGCAGTTCTTC
j_gene: TRBJ1-2; abundance: .; v_gene: TRBV7-2; d_gene: .; CDR3aa: CASSLDINYGYTF; CDR3nt: TGTGCCAGCAGCTTAGATATTAACTATGGCTACACCTTC
j_gene: TRBJ2-2; abundance: many; v_gene: TRBV18; d_gene: .; CDR3aa: CASSPGMNTGELFF; CDR3nt: TGTGCCAGCTCACCGGGTATGAACACCGGGGAGCTGTTTTTT
j_gene: TRBJ2-3; abundance: .; v_gene: TRBV11-3; d_gene: .; CDR3aa: CASSLAGSADTQYF; CDR3nt: TGTGCCAGCAGCTTAGCCGGGAGCGCAGATACGCAGTATTTT
j_gene: TRBJ1-4; abundance: few; v_gene: TRBV30; d_gene: .; CDR3aa: CAWIRKGLSTNEKLFF; CDR3nt: TGTGCCTGGATCCGCAAAGGGCTCTCAACTAATGAAAAACTGTTTTTT
j_gene: TRBJ1-1; abundance: .; v_gene: TRBV5-1; d_gene: .; CDR3aa: CASSLGSYTEAFF; CDR3nt: TGCGCCAGCAGCTTGGGATCGTACACTGAAGCTTTCTTT
j_gene: TRBJ2-1; abundance: few; v_gene: TRBV27; d_gene: .; CDR3aa: CSSGYNEQFF; CDR3nt: TGTTCGTCTGGATACAATGAGCAGTTCTTC
j_gene: TRBJ2-1; abundance: many; v_gene: TRBV10-1; d_gene: .; CDR3aa: CASSESRVGADEQFF; CDR3nt: TGCGCCAGCAGTGAGTCCCGGGTAGGTGCCGATGAGCAGTTCTTC
j_gene: TRBJ2-4; abundance: .; v_gene: TRBV30; d_gene: TRBD2; CDR3aa: CAWASSGGIAKNIQYF; CDR3nt: TGTGCCTGGGCCTCCAGCGGGGGGATAGCCAAAAACATTCAGTACTTC
j_gene: TRBJ1-1; abundance: .; v_gene: TRBV7-2; d_gene: TRBD1; CDR3aa: CASSPNRDRGLTEAFF; CDR3nt: TGTGCCAGCAGCCCGAACCGGGACAGGGGGCTCACTGAAGCTTTCTTT
j_gene: TRBJ2-1; abundance: few; v_gene: TRBV7-9; d_gene: .; CDR3aa: CASSLRGQSLYNEQFF; CDR3nt: TGTGCCAGCAGCTTGCGAGGACAGAGCCTGTACAATGAGCAGTTCTTC
j_gene: TRBJ2-5; abundance: .; v_gene: TRBV4-2; d_gene: TRBD1; CDR3aa: CASSRGQGQETQYF; CDR3nt: TGTGCCAGCAGCCGTGGACAGGGGCAAGAGACCCAGTACTTC
j_gene: TRBJ2-1; abundance: .; v_gene: TRBV5-6; d_gene: .; CDR3aa: CASSLLSVHNEQFF; CDR3nt: TGTGCCAGCAGCTTACTGTCAGTACACAATGAGCAGTTCTTC
j_gene: TRBJ2-3; abundance: .; v_gene: TRBV6-5; d_gene: TRBD1; CDR3aa: CASSRTGGERNTQYF; CDR3nt: TGTGCCAGCAGTCGGACAGGGGGCGAAAGGAATACGCAGTATTTT
j_gene: TRBJ2-1; abundance: .; v_gene: TRBV28; d_gene: TRBD2; CDR3aa: CASTSLIAGRNEQFF; CDR3nt: TGTGCCAGCACCTCGTTGATAGCGGGGCGCAATGAGCAGTTCTTC
j_gene: TRBJ2-1; abundance: .; v_gene: TRBV15; d_gene: .; CDR3aa: CATSRGRVGHNEQFF; CDR3nt: TGTGCCACCAGCAGAGGCAGGGTCGGTCACAATGAGCAGTTCTTC
j_gene: TRBJ2-7; abundance: few; v_gene: TRBV7-8; d_gene: TRBD1; CDR3aa: CASSGGQGGYEQYF; CDR3nt: TGTGCCAGCAGCGGTGGACAGGGTGGCTACGAGCAGTACTTC
j_gene: TRBJ1-5; abundance: .; v_gene: TRBV5-1; d_gene: .; CDR3aa: CASSSGERNQPQHF; CDR3nt: TGCGCCAGCAGCTCAGGGGAGCGCAATCAGCCCCAGCATTTT
j_gene: TRBJ2-7; abundance: few; v_gene: TRBV29-1; d_gene: .; CDR3aa: CSVGFGTGFYEQYF; CDR3nt: TGCAGCGTTGGATTCGGTACAGGGTTCTACGAGCAGTACTTC
j_gene: TRBJ2-1; abundance: .; v_gene: TRBV29-1; d_gene: TRBD2; CDR3aa: CSVGGASGVHNEQFF; CDR3nt: TGCAGCGTCGGGGGGGCTAGCGGGGTCCACAATGAGCAGTTCTTC
j_gene: TRBJ2-3; abundance: few; v_gene: TRBV7-7; d_gene: .; CDR3aa: CASSLVGGDTQYF; CDR3nt: TGTGCCAGCAGCTTAGTCGGCGGAGATACGCAGTATTTT
j_gene: TRBJ2-5; abundance: .; v_gene: TRBV2; d_gene: TRBD1; CDR3aa: CAGQGASQETQYF; CDR3nt: TGTGCCGGTCAGGGGGCCAGCCAAGAGACCCAGTACTTC
j_gene: TRBJ2-2; abundance: .; v_gene: TRBV7-2; d_gene: .; CDR3aa: CASSPGPRTGELFF; CDR3nt: TGTGCCAGCAGCCCGGGGCCTAGGACCGGGGAGCTGTTTTTT
j_gene: TRBJ2-3; abundance: few; v_gene: TRBV2; d_gene: TRBD2; CDR3aa: CASSGRGLAADTQYF; CDR3nt: TGTGCCAGCAGCGGCCGGGGACTAGCAGCAGATACGCAGTATTTT
j_gene: TRBJ2-3; abundance: few; v_gene: TRBV7-2; d_gene: TRBD1; CDR3aa: CASSLAVSLGQGTQYF; CDR3nt: TGTGCCAGCAGCTTAGCCGTTAGCCTCGGACAGGGTACGCAGTATTTT
j_gene: TRBJ2-1; abundance: .; v_gene: TRBV30; d_gene: .; CDR3aa: CAWSFRGTLYNEQFF; CDR3nt: TGTGCCTGGAGTTTCCGGGGTACCCTCTACAATGAGCAGTTCTTC